These 26 T cell receptor beta chains share one sample of origin, sequenced in a study of control samples from healthy donors and cancer patients. Sequencing used immunoSEQ multiplex PCR; TCRdb keeps in-frame clones, though not all of them. The data hold 100,000 to 150,000 clones, with around nine tenths observed a single time. Sequences were obtained from blood. The source of these receptors is a middle-aged man in good health.

V gene TRBV4-1 combines with J gene TRBJ2-7, with D tentatively TRBD2 (5 bases). V dropped 4 bases and J dropped 4 bases, with 11 bases sitting between them. The CDR3 length is 13 residues. CDR1 and CDR2 (germline): MGHRA, YSYEKL. The CDR3 loop reads CASSRWTSYEQYF. For the CDR3, the DNA is TGCGCCAGCAGCCGATGGACTTCTTACGAGCAGTACTTC.

The chain couples TRBV11-2 to TRBJ1-2; no firm D call. Looked up from germline, CDR1 is SGHAT and CDR2 is FQNNGV. V dropped 5 bases and J dropped 3 bases, with 7 bases sitting between them. The CDR3 contains 12 residues. The CDR3 loop reads CASSANYYGYTF. CDR3 nucleotide sequence: TGTGCCAGCAGCGCCAATTACTATGGCTACACCTTC.

The rearrangement joins TRBV7-2 to TRBJ2-3, with D uncertain. With 5 bases removed from V and 6 bases from J, the gap between germline ends came to 21 bases. CDR3 size: 16 residues. Germline loops: CDR1 SGHTA, CDR2 FQGNSA. The chain's CDR3 is CASSASHSPGFDTQYF. DNA of the CDR3: TGTGCCAGCAGCGCGTCGCACTCCCCGGGCTTTGATACGCAGTATTTT.

The chain recombines TRBV7-8 with TRBJ1-2; D remains ambiguous. This CDR3 is built from 13 residues. CDR1 is SGHVS, CDR2 FQNEAQ, per germline. V shed 2 bases and J shed 4 bases, with 8 bases lying between them. The CDR3 nucleotides are TGTGCCAGCAGCTTATCGGGTCCCTATGGCTACACCTTC. Translating it yields CASSLSGPYGYTF. Together with reference TRBV7-8 and TRBJ1-2, the CDR3 gives the full variable domain: GAGVSQSPRYKVAKRGQDVALRCDPISGHVSLFWYQQALGQGPEFLTYFQNEAQLDKSGLPSDRFFAERPEGSVSTLKIQRTQQEDSAVYLCASSLSGPYGYTFGSGTRLTVV.

The chain links TRBV15 to TRBJ2-7; TRBD2 matches at 14 bases. Germline values: CDR1 LNHNV, CDR2 YYDKDF (reference sequence). Trimming cost V 5 bases and J 3 bases; bases outside gene matches: 15. CDR3 size: 19 residues. The CDR3 spells CATSPPHKGLAGAVYEQYF. In nucleotides, the CDR3 is TGTGCCACCAGCCCCCCGCATAAGGGACTAGCGGGGGCGGTCTACGAGCAGTACTTC.

The chain employs TRBV24-1 and TRBJ2-7, with TRBD2 as a possible D gene (7 bases). The CDR3 contains 14 residues. Germline assignment: CDR1 KGHDR and CDR2 SFDVKD. Trimming pared 3 bases from V and 7 bases from J, leaving 15 bases between. The chain's CDR3 is CATSDTRGLREQYF. The CDR3, as DNA: TGTGCCACCAGTGATACGCGGGGGCTTAGGGAGCAGTACTTC.

The chain combines TRBV11-2 with TRBJ1-3, with D perhaps TRBD1 (6 bases). The V end was cut by 6 bases, the J end by 0 bases, with 12 bases between. Per germline, CDR1 SGHAT and CDR2 FQNNGV. This CDR3 has 15 amino acids. The CDR3 nucleotides are TGTGCCAGCAGTGGGACAATCGTCTCTGGAAACACCATATATTTT. As protein: CASSGTIVSGNTIYF.

The genes are TRBV7-9 and TRBJ1-3; D gene uncertain. Germline V CDR1 and CDR2: SEHNR, FQNEAQ (reference sequence). The CDR3 spans 12 residues. The V end lost 4 bases, the J end lost 11 bases, and 12 bases lay between the germline ends. The CDR3 loop reads CASSSPVVAIYF. The CDR3, as DNA: TGTGCCAGCAGCTCCCCAGTGGTCGCCATATATTTT.

The CDR3 sequence: CASSQPGQGTGNTIYF. DNA of the CDR3: TGCGCCAGCAGCCAACCTGGACAGGGGACTGGAAACACCATATATTTT. The chain carries TRBV4-1 and TRBJ1-3, with 9 bases fitting TRBD1. The CDR3 length is 16 residues. With 2 bases clipped from V and 2 bases from J, the junction kept 4 bases outside the gene matches. CDR1 and CDR2 from the germline V gene are MGHRA and YSYEKL.

The V and J genes are TRBV7-2 and TRBJ1-2; maybe TRBD1 (5 bases). The CDR3 runs 12 residues. Germline CDR1 is SGHTA and CDR2 is FQGNSA. The ends were cut back, 4 bases at V and 8 bases at J, with 11 bases in the middle. CDR3 DNA: TGTGCCAGCAGCTCGACAGAAACAGGCTACACCTTC. The encoded protein is CASSSTETGYTF.

The chain is built from TRBV25-1 and TRBJ1-2; the D gene is possibly TRBD1 (6 bases). Germline V CDR1 and CDR2: MGHDK, SYGVNS. This CDR3 has 14 residues. The V end lost 5 bases, the J end lost 8 bases, and 18 bases lay between the germline ends. CDR3 region: CASSTNTGRGGYTF. The CDR3 DNA is TGTGCCAGCAGTACTAACACAGGGAGAGGCGGCTACACCTTC.

The chain employs TRBV9 and TRBJ2-1; the D gene is possibly TRBD1 (5 bases). The CDR3 is 17 residues long. V gave up 4 bases and J gave up 2 bases, with 19 bases separating them. CDR1 SGDLS and CDR2 YYNGEE come from the germline V gene. The CDR3: CASSPRQPPHPYNEQFF. CDR3 bases: TGTGCCAGCAGCCCCCGACAGCCACCCCATCCCTACAATGAGCAGTTCTTC. Full variable domain (remainder filled in from reference TRBV9 and TRBJ2-1): DSGVTQTPKHLITATGQRVTLRCSPRSGDLSVYWYQQSLDQGLQFLIQYYNGEERAKGNILERFSAQQFPDLHSELNLSSLELGDSALYFCASSPRQPPHPYNEQFFGPGTRLTVL.

The CDR3 spells CASSSRQDQPQHF. In nucleotides, the CDR3 is TGTGCCAGCAGCTCCCGACAGGATCAGCCCCAGCATTTT. This chain uses TRBV7-2 with TRBJ1-5, with D perhaps TRBD1 (6 bases). Germline V lookup: CDR1 SGHTA, CDR2 FQGNSA. This CDR3 comprises 13 residues. V was clipped by 4 bases and J by 5 bases, with 9 bases between them. Together with reference TRBV7-2 and TRBJ1-5, the CDR3 gives the full variable domain: GAGVSQSPSNKVTEKGKDVELRCDPISGHTALYWYRQSLGQGLEFLIYFQGNSAPDKSGLPSDRFSAERTGGSVSTLTIQRTQQEDSAVYLCASSSRQDQPQHFGDGTRLSIL.

The chain joins TRBV5-1 to TRBJ1-4; 7 bases map to TRBD1. CDR3 size: 14 residues. With V trimmed by 5 bases and J by 8 bases, 9 bases remained unmatched. Germline CDR1 SGHRS, CDR2 YFSETQ. CDR3 nucleotide sequence: TGCGCCAGCAGGTCCCAGGGGGGTATCGAAAAACTGTTTTTT. The encoded protein is CASRSQGGIEKLFF.

The chain is built from TRBV5-1 and TRBJ2-3; 11 nucleotides agree with TRBD2. The CDR3 is 18 amino acids. V gave up 1 base and J gave up 6 bases; unmatched junction bases: 13. Germline V gives CDR1 SGHRS, CDR2 YFSETQ. CDR3 loop: CASSLLGTSGNPGDTQYF. CDR3 coding DNA: TGCGCCAGCAGCTTGCTGGGGACTAGCGGAAACCCGGGGGATACGCAGTATTTT.

V usage is TRBV9 and J usage is TRBJ1-1; a weak D match, TRBD1 (5 bases). Germline lookup yields CDR1 SGDLS and CDR2 YYNGEE. This CDR3 is 14 amino acids long. The germline V and J ends were trimmed by 0 bases and 6 bases, with 12 bases remaining between them. CDR3 sequence: CASSVGGAGAEAFF. The CDR3 nucleotides are TGTGCCAGCAGCGTAGGGGGCGCGGGGGCTGAAGCTTTCTTT.

The V gene is TRBV7-3, the J gene TRBJ2-1; TRBD1 or TRBD2 may be the D gene (6 bases each). V gave up 3 bases and J gave up 6 bases, with 9 bases separating them. The CDR3 totals 13 residues. Germline assignment: CDR1 SGHTA and CDR2 FQGTGA. CDR3 DNA: TGTGCCAGCAGCTTGGGGGGCGGCAATGAGCAGTTCTTC. This codes for CASSLGGGNEQFF.

In its sample, this clone was seen many times. The V call is TRBV7-6, the J call TRBJ2-7, with 8 nucleotides matching TRBD1. The V segment lost 5 bases and the J segment 3 bases; nucleotides outside the gene matches: 12. The germline CDR1 and CDR2 sequences are SGHVS and FNYEAQ. This CDR3 region has 16 residues. The DNA of the CDR3 is TGTGCCAGCAGCAGATCCGGAGGACAGGGTATCTACGAGCAGTACTTC. Amino acid sequence: CASSRSGGQGIYEQYF.

Here the CDR3 reads CASSEVLAGMSSYEQYF. The CDR3 nucleotides read TGTGCCAGCAGCGAGGTACTAGCGGGGATGAGCTCCTACGAGCAGTACTTC. The chain carries TRBV3-1 (or the pseudogene TRBV3-2) and TRBJ2-7, with TRBD2 matching over 10 bases. Looked up from germline, CDR1 is LGHDT and CDR2 is YNNKEL (reference sequence). V was clipped by 5 bases and J by 0 bases; unmatched bases: 10. The CDR3 has 17 amino acids.

This chain connects TRBV4-1 to TRBJ1-3; 7 nucleotides line up with TRBD1. This CDR3 has 18 amino acids. Germline values: CDR1 MGHRA, CDR2 YSYEKL. V trimming: 3 bases; J trimming: 3 bases; junction bases outside the gene matches: 14. CDR3: CASSHRGGYRGGGNTIYF. In nucleotides, the CDR3 is TGCGCCAGCAGCCATCGTGGGGGGTACAGGGGAGGTGGAAACACCATATATTTT.

This clone was counted once. This rearrangement joins TRBV12-3 or TRBV12-4 to TRBJ2-7; D is unclear. Trimming stripped 8 bases from V and 3 bases from J, with 8 bases between. This CDR3 is built from 11 residues. The CDR3 bases are TGTGCCAGCCAGTATCGCTACGAGCAGTACTTC. Its translation: CASQYRYEQYF.

The chain employs TRBV29-1 and TRBJ1-3, with no clear D. This CDR3 contains 14 residues. Germline V CDR1 and CDR2: SQVTM, ANQGSEA. The V gene lost 3 bases and the J gene lost 4 bases, with 13 bases spanning the gap. For the CDR3, the DNA is TGCAGCGTTGAGGGAGGTTCGGCGGGAAACACCATATATTTT. It specifies CSVEGGSAGNTIYF.

The chain recombines TRBV30 with TRBJ2-7, with TRBD1 identical over 8 bases. After removal of 2 bases from V and 4 bases from J, the junction contained 10 bases not matched to a gene. The CDR3 is made up of 15 amino acids. CDR1 is GTSNPN, CDR2 SVGIG, per germline (reference sequence). This CDR3 reads CAWSYPGQAVYEQYF. The CDR3 nucleotides read TGTGCCTGGAGTTATCCGGGACAGGCTGTTTACGAGCAGTACTTC.

This chain links TRBV10-2 with TRBJ2-7, with TRBD1 matching over 8 bases. From germline, CDR1 is WSHSY and CDR2 SAAADI. The CDR3 spans 15 residues. V lost 4 bases to trimming and J lost 6 bases; unmatched junction nucleotides: 11. The CDR3, as DNA: TGCGCCAGCAGTGGCGTCCGACAGGGGACTTCCGAGCAGTACTTC. Translation: CASSGVRQGTSEQYF.

The chain couples TRBV7-9 to TRBJ1-6, with TRBD1 as a possible D gene (5 bases). CDR1 SEHNR and CDR2 FQNEAQ come from the germline V gene (reference sequence). The CDR3 covers 14 residues. Trimming shortened V by 2 bases and J by 10 bases, and 12 bases separated the two germline ends. DNA for the CDR3: TGTGCCAGCAGCTTAACGGGTGGGGGATCACCCCTCCACTTT. Residues: CASSLTGGGSPLHF.

The chain combines TRBV24-1 with TRBJ2-2, with 10 bases identical to TRBD1. V lost 4 bases and J lost 7; bases outside the gene matches: 14. CDR3 length: 18 residues. Germline V gene sequence: CDR1 KGHDR, CDR2 SFDVKD. Here the CDR3 DNA reads TGTGCCACCAGTGACTCCGACAGGGGGCATGATTCAATCGGGGAGCTGTTTTTT. Protein: CATSDSDRGHDSIGELFF.